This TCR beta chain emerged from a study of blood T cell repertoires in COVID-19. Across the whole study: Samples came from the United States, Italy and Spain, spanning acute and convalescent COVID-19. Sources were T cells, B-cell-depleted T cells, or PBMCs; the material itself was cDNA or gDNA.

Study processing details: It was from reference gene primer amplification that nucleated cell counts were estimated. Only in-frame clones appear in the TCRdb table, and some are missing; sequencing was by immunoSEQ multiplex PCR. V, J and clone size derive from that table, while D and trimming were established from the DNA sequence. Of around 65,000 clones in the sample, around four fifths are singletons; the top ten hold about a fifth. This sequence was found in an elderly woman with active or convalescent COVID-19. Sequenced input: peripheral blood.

CDR3 loop: CSVVMTDLYGYTF. The CDR3 nucleotides are TGCAGCGTTGTAATGACAGATTTATATGGCTACACCTTC. This chain joins TRBV29-1 and TRBJ1-2, with D perhaps matching TRBD1 (5 bases). The CDR3 extends over 13 amino acids. Per germline, CDR1 SQVTM and CDR2 ANQGSEA. V was shortened by 4 bases and J by 5 bases, with 14 bases between the two germline ends.